This TCR beta chain is drawn from a study of cytomegalovirus exposure and HLA in healthy donors. Per the germline V gene, CDR1 is MGHDK and CDR2 is SYGVNS. The CDR3 totals 14 residues. V dropped 6 bases and J dropped 0 bases, with 9 bases sitting between them. TCRdb's table, derived via immunoSEQ multiplex PCR, lists solely in-frame clones and lacks some. There are around 250,000 clones in the sample; around 90% occur only once, and about 0.36% lies in the top ten. The material sequenced was PBMCs. The receptor was derived from a woman in her late teens or twenties in good health and CMV-seronegative. The rearrangement joins TRBV25-1 to TRBJ1-3; unclear D gene. CDR3 nucleotide sequence: TGTGCCAGCAGGGCCGGGATCTCTGGAAACACCATATATTTT. Translating gives CASRAGISGNTIYF.